A selection of T cell receptor beta chains follows, all from one sample in a study of response to subunit inactivated influenza vaccine. TCRdb ran MiXCR on the RT-PCR reads and lists one entry per CDR3 protein. The top ten hold roughly a tenth of the sample, which has hundreds of thousands of distinct CDR3 sequences, about 12% seen once. The sequencing used PBMCs from blood, collected on the day of vaccination. These receptors came from a man aged 50-59 years who received an inactivated influenza vaccine. Each CDR3 is given with its conserved first and last residue. A D gene is named only where the DNA matches it firmly. Clone size is shown for a subset of rows, as once, few, many or a class of expanded clone.

D gene	V gene	clone size	J gene	CDR3 DNA	CDR3 protein
NA	TRBV4-2	many	TRBJ2-2	TGTGCCAGCAGCCAAGATAGGACAGCCGGGGAGCTGTTTTTT	CASSQDRTAGELFF
NA	TRBV4-2	few	TRBJ2-3	TGTGCCAGCAGCCAAGATCCGGGACTGACGCAGTATTTT	CASSQDPGLTQYF
NA	TRBV5-5	few	TRBJ2-3	TGTGCCAGCAGCTTGGAGGTGTTGAGCCGCACAGATACGCAGTACTTT	CASSLEVLSRTDTQYF
NA	TRBV7-2	many	TRBJ1-5	TGTGCCAGCAGCTTAGGGCCGGGTATAAGCAATCAGCCCCAGCATTTT	CASSLGPGISNQPQHF
TRBD1	TRBV12-3/TRBV12-4	many	TRBJ1-5	TGTGCCAGCAGTCCCAGGACAGGGTATAGCAATCAGCCCCAGCATTTT	CASSPRTGYSNQPQHF
NA	TRBV7-8	NA	TRBJ2-5	TGTGCCAGCAGCCCCCAGTACCAAGAGACCCAGTACTTC	CASSPQYQETQYF
TRBD2	TRBV7-6	few	TRBJ2-5	TGTGCCAGCAGCTTAGGCCCGGGACTAAAAGAGACCCAGTACTTC	CASSLGPGLKETQYF
TRBD2	TRBV11-1	NA	TRBJ2-1	TGTGCCAGCAGCTCCCAGATCTTTTCAGCGGGAGGGCCGAACGAGCAGTTCTTC	CASSSQIFSAGGPNEQFF
NA	TRBV29-1	many	TRBJ1-1	TGCAGCGTCTCCAGGACAGCAAACACTGAAGCTTTCTTT	CSVSRTANTEAFF
NA	TRBV3-1	NA	TRBJ1-1	TGTGCCAGCAGCCAAGATCAGGGTTTCACTGAAGCTTTCTTT	CASSQDQGFTEAFF
NA	TRBV28	few	TRBJ2-5	TGTGCCAGCAGTGGGTTTGGAGCGGCCCAAGAGACCCAGTACTTC	CASSGFGAAQETQYF
NA	TRBV24-1	few	TRBJ2-7	TGTGCCACCAGCGAAACTTTAGCGAGCGAGCAGTACTTC	CATSETLASEQYF
NA	TRBV20-1	NA	TRBJ2-3	TGCAGTGCTACTAGTACTAGTTCCACAGATACGCAGTATTTT	CSATSTSSTDTQYF
NA	TRBV20-1	many	TRBJ2-1	TGCAGTGCTAGAGAAGACTCCCTCGGTAATGAGCAGTTCTTC	CSAREDSLGNEQFF
NA	TRBV12-3/TRBV12-4	NA	TRBJ1-1	TGTGCCAGCAGTCTCGAGCCGCGGGGCACTGAAGCTTTCTTT	CASSLEPRGTEAFF
TRBD1	TRBV9	few	TRBJ1-2	TGTGCCAGCACGGGGGACAGGGCCCCTTATGGCTACACCTTC	CASTGDRAPYGYTF
NA	TRBV12-3/TRBV12-4	NA	TRBJ1-2	TGTGCCAGCAGTCCCCTCGGGGCGGAGGGCTACACCTTC	CASSPLGAEGYTF
NA	TRBV7-9	NA	TRBJ2-7	TGTGCCAGCAGCTTAGCGGGAAGTAACGAGCAGTACTTC	CASSLAGSNEQYF
NA	TRBV29-1	NA	TRBJ1-2	TGCAGCGTGTACAGGGACCTGGGCTATGGCTACACCTTC	CSVYRDLGYGYTF
TRBD1	TRBV12-3/TRBV12-4	few	TRBJ2-2	TGTGCCAGCAGGTCCGACAGGGCCGACGCGAACACCGGGGAGCTGTTTTTT	CASRSDRADANTGELFF
NA	TRBV24-1	NA	TRBJ2-3	TGTGCCACCAGTGATCGATCTAGCGTCTTTGGTAAATCGTATTTT	CATSDRSSVFGKSYF
TRBD2	TRBV10-3	NA	TRBJ2-6	TGTGCCATCAGTCAATCGCGGGGGGTTTCCGGGGCCAACGTCCTGACTTTC	CAISQSRGVSGANVLTF
NA	TRBV20-1	few	TRBJ2-5	TGCAGTGCTAGGGACCTTAGGAAAGAGACCCAGTACTTC	CSARDLRKETQYF
NA	TRBV12-3/TRBV12-4	few	TRBJ2-5	TGTGCCAGCAGTCGGACAGCCCGAGAGACCCAGTACTTC	CASSRTARETQYF
TRBD1	TRBV27	NA	TRBJ2-7	TGTGCCAGCAGTTTATACGGGACAGTAGCCTACGAGCAGTACTTC	CASSLYGTVAYEQYF
NA	TRBV12-3/TRBV12-4	many	TRBJ2-7	TGTGCCAGCAAAAGGACGGCTTCCTACGAGCAGTACTTC	CASKRTASYEQYF
NA	TRBV9	few	TRBJ2-3	TGTGCCAGCAGCCCAAGGCAGGAGTCAAGCACAGATACGCAGTATTTT	CASSPRQESSTDTQYF
TRBD1	TRBV20-1	NA	TRBJ1-1	TGCAGTGCCGCGACAGGGTCCCAAGCTTTCTTT	CSAATGSQAFF
TRBD1	TRBV30	NA	TRBJ2-2	TGTGCCTGGAGTGTAATTTTGGCAGGGGGTCATGGCGGGGAGCTGTTTTTT	CAWSVILAGGHGGELFF
TRBD2	TRBV7-9	NA	TRBJ2-1	TGTGCCAGCAGCTTAGCGGGAGGGACCGATGAGCAGTTCTTC	CASSLAGGTDEQFF
NA	TRBV29-1	NA	TRBJ2-7	TGCAGCGTCCCAGGGGACGGGGGCTACGAGCAGTACTTC	CSVPGDGGYEQYF
NA	TRBV4-3	NA	TRBJ2-6	TGCGCCAGCAGCCAAGAATGGGGGCTACTCGGGGCCAACGTCCTGACTTTC	CASSQEWGLLGANVLTF
NA	TRBV9	few	TRBJ2-3	TGTGCCAGCAGCGTTGACGGACCAGACGTTACGCAGTATTTT	CASSVDGPDVTQYF
NA	TRBV4-3	many	TRBJ2-2	TGCGCCAGCAGCCAGGGAGCGTTGGGTCCCGGGGAGCTGTTTTTT	CASSQGALGPGELFF
NA	TRBV12-3/TRBV12-4	NA	TRBJ2-4	TGTGCCAGCAGTTTGAGCGGCTCCCTAGCCAAAAACATTCAGTACTTC	CASSLSGSLAKNIQYF